The 14 T cell receptor beta chains in this list originate from one sample, sequenced in a study of blood T cell repertoires in COVID-19. This table comes from immunoSEQ multiplex PCR, and its TCRdb copy is limited to in-frame clones, with some not included. Among 240,000 or so clones, about 90% were seen once, and the ten largest hold roughly 7%. The material sequenced was peripheral blood. These receptors came from a man aged 55 to 70 who had recovered from COVID-19.

CDR3: CASSLTGSYEQYF. The CDR3, as DNA: TGTGCCAGCTCCCTGACAGGTTCCTACGAGCAGTACTTC. The chain links TRBV18 to TRBJ2-7; possible D gene TRBD1, 6 bases. Germline V gene sequence: CDR1 KGHSH, CDR2 LQKENI. The V end was cut by 6 bases, the J end by 1 base, with 10 bases between. The CDR3 has 13 amino acids.

V gene TRBV6-6 combines with J gene TRBJ2-7; 8 positions match TRBD1. Germline trimming cut 7 bases from V and 6 bases from J; bases unmatched to any gene: 11. Germline CDR1 reads MNHNY; CDR2 reads SVGAGI (reference sequence). CDR3 size: 14 residues. CDR3 protein: CASKVGRGPSEQYF. DNA for the CDR3: TGTGCCAGCAAGGTTGGCAGGGGGCCTTCCGAGCAGTACTTC.

The chain joins TRBV6-4 to TRBJ1-2; 9 bases fit TRBD1. This CDR3 spans 14 amino acids. V shed 6 bases and J 5 bases; nucleotides not matched to a gene: 7. CDR1 and CDR2 from the germline V gene are MRHNA and SNTAGT. The CDR3 is CASREGTGPYGYTF. The CDR3 nucleotides are TGTGCCAGCAGGGAGGGGACAGGGCCTTATGGCTACACCTTC.

Ten or more counts support this clone. This chain's CDR3 is CASSLTGGPYSNQPQHF. The CDR3 DNA is TGCGCCAGCAGCCTGACAGGGGGGCCATATAGCAATCAGCCCCAGCATTTT. The chain joins TRBV5-1 to TRBJ1-5; 9 bases fit TRBD1. V gave up 4 bases and J gave up 0 bases; unmatched junction bases: 8. Germline-derived CDR1 and CDR2 are SGHRS and YFSETQ. CDR3 length: 17 residues. Full variable domain (missing parts from reference TRBV5-1 and TRBJ1-5): KAGVTQTPRYLIKTRGQQVTLSCSPISGHRSVSWYQQTPGQGLQFLFEYFSETQRNKGNFPGRFSGRQFSNSRSEMNVSTLELGDSALYLCASSLTGGPYSNQPQHFGDGTRLSIL.

This chain links TRBV10-3 with TRBJ2-3, with TRBD2 matching 9 bases. CDR3 size: 16 residues. CDR1 is ENHRY, CDR2 SYGVKD, per germline. Trimming took 1 base from V and 3 from J; bases not matched to a gene: 5. The CDR3 loop is CAISEFGGGATDTQYF. CDR3 bases: TGTGCCATCAGTGAGTTCGGCGGGGGGGCGACAGATACGCAGTATTTT.

The CDR3 sequence: CASSGAYSNQPQHF. CDR3 coding DNA: TGTGCCAGCAGTGGGGCATATAGCAATCAGCCCCAGCATTTT. The rearrangement uses TRBV2 and TRBJ1-5; D remains ambiguous. CDR1 SNHLY and CDR2 FYNNEI come from the germline V gene. Trimming removed 4 bases at V and 0 bases at J, with 7 bases between. The CDR3 loop spans 14 amino acids.

V and J are TRBV5-1 and TRBJ1-4, with 8 bases that match TRBD1. Germline CDR1 reads SGHRS; CDR2 reads YFSETQ. The J segment lost 6 bases and the V segment lost 1 base, leaving 2 bases of the junction unmatched. The CDR3 loop spans 14 amino acids. DNA of the CDR3: TGCGCCAGCAGCTTGACAGGGGGACATGAAAAACTGTTTTTT. Amino acid sequence: CASSLTGGHEKLFF.

The chain combines TRBV6-5 with TRBJ2-5, with 7 bases matching TRBD1. V was clipped by 2 bases and J by 2 bases; unmatched bases: 2. This CDR3 has 14 amino acids. CDR1 and CDR2 (germline): MNHEY, SVGAGI. CDR3 DNA sequence: TGTGCCAGCAGTTACGGGACAGCTCAAGAGACCCAGTACTTC. Its protein is CASSYGTAQETQYF.

V is TRBV6-1 and J is TRBJ1-6; D is uncertain. The germline V gene encodes CDR1 MNHNS and CDR2 SASEGT. The CDR3 runs to 16 residues. V lost 0 bases to trimming and J lost 9 bases, with 15 bases between them. This CDR3 is CASSEAGRRRVSPLHF. The CDR3, as DNA: TGTGCCAGCAGTGAAGCTGGCCGAAGGAGGGTTTCACCCCTCCACTTT.

The rearrangement uses TRBV2 and TRBJ2-5, with 8 bases aligning to TRBD2. This CDR3 spans 14 amino acids. Germline V lookup: CDR1 SNHLY, CDR2 FYNNEI. Germline trimming cut 10 bases from V and 2 bases from J; bases unmatched to any gene: 9. The CDR3 region is CATQRRGAQETQYF. In DNA form, the CDR3 reads TGTGCCACCCAGAGGCGGGGGGCACAAGAGACCCAGTACTTC.

This chain uses TRBV27 with TRBJ2-7; 7 bases match TRBD1. Germline V lookup: CDR1 MNHEY, CDR2 SMNVEV (reference sequence). Trimming cost V 3 bases and J 5 bases; bases outside gene matches: 4. The CDR3 runs 13 residues. CDR3 nucleotide sequence: TGTGCCAGCAGTTTCCGACAGGGCCACGAGCAGTACGTC. Its protein is CASSFRQGHEQYV.

This chain connects TRBV5-1 to TRBJ1-3; a possible D gene is TRBD1 (5 bases). V dropped 1 base and J dropped 2 bases, with 10 bases sitting between them. CDR3 size: 15 residues. Germline CDR1 is SGHRS and CDR2 is YFSETQ. The CDR3 region is CASSLNGGTGNTIYF. The CDR3 DNA reads as TGCGCCAGCAGCTTGAACGGGGGAACTGGAAACACCATATATTTT.

This clone was counted a few times. This rearrangement joins TRBV6-1 to TRBJ2-3, with 8 bases fitting TRBD2. V shed 1 base and J 4 bases; nucleotides not matched to a gene: 4. CDR3 length equals 15 residues. Germline CDR1 MNHNS, CDR2 SASEGT. This chain's CDR3 is CASSEGAGVADTQYF. DNA for the CDR3: TGTGCCAGCAGTGAAGGAGCGGGGGTGGCAGATACGCAGTATTTT.

This sequence joins TRBV9 and TRBJ1-6; D is possibly TRBD1 (5 bases). The V gene lost 4 bases and the J gene lost 7 bases, with 15 bases spanning the gap. In germline, CDR1 is SGDLS, CDR2 YYNGEE. CDR3 length equals 15 residues. CDR3 sequence: CASSPLGRENSPLHF. CDR3 sequence (DNA): TGTGCCAGCAGCCCCCTGGGCAGGGAAAATTCACCCCTCCACTTT.